This TCR beta chain was sequenced during a study of cytomegalovirus exposure and HLA in healthy donors. Study findings and constraints: The authors assumed roughly uniform sequencing depth across donors for presence/absence analyses. Investigators reported around 150 TCR beta chains as tied to cytomegalovirus.

Trimming took off 2 bases at V and 5 bases at J, with 13 bases between the two ends. This CDR3 region has 15 residues. The germline V gene encodes CDR1 MNHEY and CDR2 SMNVEV (reference sequence). Points on this clone: The antigen is unknown.

PCR was performed using 60 Vbeta and 13 Jbeta primers. Clones were sequenced by immunoSEQ multiplex PCR, and TCRdb holds only the in-frame ones, with some missing. This table holds under 200,000 clones, approximately 79% found once. The chain uses TRBV27 and TRBJ2-1; possibly TRBD2 for D (5 bases). Sequencing was carried out using PBMCs. This clonotype originated in a man aged 55-75 years in good health and CMV-seronegative. CDR3 nucleotides: TGTGCCAGCAGTTTACGGAGGCGAAGTGACAATGAGCAGTTCTTC. Its translation: CASSLRRRSDNEQFF.